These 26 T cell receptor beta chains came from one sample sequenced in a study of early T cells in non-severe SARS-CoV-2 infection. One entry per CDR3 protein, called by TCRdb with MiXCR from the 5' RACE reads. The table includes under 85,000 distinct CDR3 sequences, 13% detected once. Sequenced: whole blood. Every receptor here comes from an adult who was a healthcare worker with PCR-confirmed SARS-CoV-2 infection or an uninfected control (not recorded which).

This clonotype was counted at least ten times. This CDR3 reads CASSDSSAGGANVLTF. The DNA for the CDR3 is TGTGCCAGCAGTGACTCCTCTGCAGGAGGGGCCAACGTCCTGACTTTC. The J gene is TRBJ2-6, the V gene TRBV6-4; D uncertain. Germline V CDR1 and CDR2: MRHNA, SNTAGT. Trimming cost V 0 bases and J 4 bases, with 10 bases left between them. The CDR3 totals 16 residues.

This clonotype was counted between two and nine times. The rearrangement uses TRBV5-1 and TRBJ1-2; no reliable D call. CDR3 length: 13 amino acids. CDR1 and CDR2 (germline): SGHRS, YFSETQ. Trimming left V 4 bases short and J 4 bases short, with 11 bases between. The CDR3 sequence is CASSVGPTYGYTF. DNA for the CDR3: TGCGCCAGCAGCGTCGGACCCACCTATGGCTACACCTTC. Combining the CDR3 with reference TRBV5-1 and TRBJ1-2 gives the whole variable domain KAGVTQTPRYLIKTRGQQVTLSCSPISGHRSVSWYQQTPGQGLQFLFEYFSETQRNKGNFPGRFSGRQFSNSRSEMNVSTLELGDSALYLCASSVGPTYGYTFGSGTRLTVV.

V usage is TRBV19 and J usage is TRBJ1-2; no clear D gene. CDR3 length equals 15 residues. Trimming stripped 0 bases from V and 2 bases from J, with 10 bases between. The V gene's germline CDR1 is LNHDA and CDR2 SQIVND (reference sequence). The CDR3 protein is CASSIDAASNYGYTF. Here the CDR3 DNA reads TGTGCCAGTAGTATAGACGCGGCCTCCAACTATGGCTACACCTTC.

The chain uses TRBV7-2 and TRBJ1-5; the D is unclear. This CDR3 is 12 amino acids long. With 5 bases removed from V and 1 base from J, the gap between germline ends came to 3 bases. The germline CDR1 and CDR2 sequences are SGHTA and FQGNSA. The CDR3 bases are TGTGCCAGCAGCCGCAGCAATCAGCCCCAGCATTTT. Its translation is CASSRSNQPQHF.

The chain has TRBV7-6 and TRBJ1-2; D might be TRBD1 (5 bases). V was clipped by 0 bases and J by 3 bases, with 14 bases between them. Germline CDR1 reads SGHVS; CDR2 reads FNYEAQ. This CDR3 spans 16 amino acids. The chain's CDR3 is CASSLASAGYDYGYTF. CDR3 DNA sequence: TGTGCCAGCAGCTTAGCATCGGCAGGGTACGACTATGGCTACACCTTC. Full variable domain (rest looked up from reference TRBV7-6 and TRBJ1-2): GAGVSQSPRYKVTKRGQDVALRCDPISGHVSLYWYRQALGQGPEFLTYFNYEAQQDKSGLPNDRFSAERPEGSISTLTIQRTEQRDSAMYRCASSLASAGYDYGYTFGSGTRLTVV.

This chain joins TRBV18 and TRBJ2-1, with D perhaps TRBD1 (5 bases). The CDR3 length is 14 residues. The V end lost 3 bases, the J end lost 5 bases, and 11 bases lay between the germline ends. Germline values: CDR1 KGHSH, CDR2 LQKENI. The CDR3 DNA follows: TGTGCCAGCTCACCGATGGGCAGGGACAATGAGCAGTTCTTC. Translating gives CASSPMGRDNEQFF.

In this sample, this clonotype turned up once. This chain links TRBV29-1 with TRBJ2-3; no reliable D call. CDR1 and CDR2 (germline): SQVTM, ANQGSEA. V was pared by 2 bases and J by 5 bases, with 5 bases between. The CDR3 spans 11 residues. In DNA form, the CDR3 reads TGCAGCGTTGAAATAGGAGATACGCAGTATTTT. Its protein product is CSVEIGDTQYF.

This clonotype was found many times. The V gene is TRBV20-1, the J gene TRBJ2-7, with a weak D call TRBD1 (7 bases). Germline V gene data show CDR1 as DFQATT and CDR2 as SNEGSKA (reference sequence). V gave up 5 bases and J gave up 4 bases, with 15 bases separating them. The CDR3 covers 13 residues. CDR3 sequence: CSARTGGEYEQYF. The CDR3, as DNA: TGCAGTGCTCGGACAGGAGGGGAGTACGAGCAGTACTTC.

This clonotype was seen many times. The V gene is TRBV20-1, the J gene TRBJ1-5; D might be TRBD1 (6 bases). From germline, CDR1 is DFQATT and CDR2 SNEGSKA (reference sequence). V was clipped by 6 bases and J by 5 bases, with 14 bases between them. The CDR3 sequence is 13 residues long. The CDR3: CSAGLGAYQPQHF. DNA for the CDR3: TGCAGTGCAGGATTGGGGGCTTATCAGCCCCAGCATTTT.

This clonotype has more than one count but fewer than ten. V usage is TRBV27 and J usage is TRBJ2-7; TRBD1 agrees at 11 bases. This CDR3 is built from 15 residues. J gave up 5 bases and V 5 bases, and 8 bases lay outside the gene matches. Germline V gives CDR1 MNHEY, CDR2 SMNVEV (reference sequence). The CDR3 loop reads CASSIPGQGVNEQYF. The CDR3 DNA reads TGTGCCAGCAGTATCCCGGGACAGGGGGTTAACGAGCAGTACTTC.

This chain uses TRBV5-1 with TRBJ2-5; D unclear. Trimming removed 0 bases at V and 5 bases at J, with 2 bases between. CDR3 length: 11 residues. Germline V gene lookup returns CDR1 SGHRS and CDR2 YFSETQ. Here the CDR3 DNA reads TGCGCCAGCAGCTTGGTGGAGACCCAGTACTTC. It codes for CASSLVETQYF.

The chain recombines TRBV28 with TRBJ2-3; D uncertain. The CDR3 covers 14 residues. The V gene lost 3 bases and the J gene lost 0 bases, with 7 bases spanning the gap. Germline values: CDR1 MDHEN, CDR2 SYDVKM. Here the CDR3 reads CASSFSSSTDTQYF. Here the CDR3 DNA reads TGTGCCAGCAGTTTCTCTTCTAGCACAGATACGCAGTATTTT.

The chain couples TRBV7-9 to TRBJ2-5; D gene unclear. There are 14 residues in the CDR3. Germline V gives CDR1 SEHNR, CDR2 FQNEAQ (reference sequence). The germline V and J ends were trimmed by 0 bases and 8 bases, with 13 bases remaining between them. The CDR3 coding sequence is TGTGCCAGCAGCTTAGCTGGTGGGATAGAAACCCAGTACTTC. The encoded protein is CASSLAGGIETQYF.

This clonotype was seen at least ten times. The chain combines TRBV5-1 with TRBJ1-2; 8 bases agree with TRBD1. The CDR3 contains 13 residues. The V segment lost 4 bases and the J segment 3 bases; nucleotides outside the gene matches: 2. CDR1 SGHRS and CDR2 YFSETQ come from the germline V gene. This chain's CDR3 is CASSGQGDYGYTF. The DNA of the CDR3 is TGCGCCAGCAGCGGACAGGGTGACTATGGCTACACCTTC.

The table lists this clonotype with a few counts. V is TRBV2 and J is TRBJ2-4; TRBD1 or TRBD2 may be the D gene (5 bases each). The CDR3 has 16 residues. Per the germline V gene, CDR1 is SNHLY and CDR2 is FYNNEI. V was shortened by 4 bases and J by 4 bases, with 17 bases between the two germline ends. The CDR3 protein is CASSGARRDLKNIQYF. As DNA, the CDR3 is TGTGCCAGCAGTGGGGCCCGACGGGACCTAAAAAACATTCAGTACTTC.

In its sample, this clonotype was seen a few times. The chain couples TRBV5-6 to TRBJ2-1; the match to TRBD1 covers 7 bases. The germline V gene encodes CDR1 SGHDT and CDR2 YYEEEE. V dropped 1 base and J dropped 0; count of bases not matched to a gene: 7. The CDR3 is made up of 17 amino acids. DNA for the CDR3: TGTGCCAGCAGCTTGTACGGACAGGCCCTCTCCTACAATGAGCAGTTCTTC. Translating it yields CASSLYGQALSYNEQFF. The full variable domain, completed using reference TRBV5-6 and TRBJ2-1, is DAGVTQSPTHLIKTRGQQVTLRCSPKSGHDTVSWYQQALGQGPQFIFQYYEEEERQRGNFPDRFSGHQFPNYSSELNVNALLLGDSALYLCASSLYGQALSYNEQFFGPGTRLTVL.

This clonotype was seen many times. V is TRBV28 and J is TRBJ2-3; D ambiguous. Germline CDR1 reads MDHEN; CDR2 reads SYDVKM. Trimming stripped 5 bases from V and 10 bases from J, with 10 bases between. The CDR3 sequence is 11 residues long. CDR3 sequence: CASSISNAQYF. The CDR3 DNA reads TGTGCCAGCAGTATTAGCAACGCGCAGTATTTT.

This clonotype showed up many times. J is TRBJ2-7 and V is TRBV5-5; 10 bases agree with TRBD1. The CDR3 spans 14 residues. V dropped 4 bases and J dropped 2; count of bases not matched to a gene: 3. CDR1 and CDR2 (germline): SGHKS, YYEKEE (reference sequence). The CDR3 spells CASSPGQGAYEQYF. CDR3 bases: TGTGCCAGCAGCCCCGGACAGGGGGCCTACGAGCAGTACTTC.

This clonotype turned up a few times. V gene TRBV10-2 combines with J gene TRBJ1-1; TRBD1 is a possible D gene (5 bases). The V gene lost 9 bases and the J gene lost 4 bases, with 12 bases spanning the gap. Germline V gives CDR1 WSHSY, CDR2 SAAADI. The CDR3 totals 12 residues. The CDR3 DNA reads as TGCGCCAGTTCCTGGCAGGGCACTGAAGCTTTCTTT. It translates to CASSWQGTEAFF.

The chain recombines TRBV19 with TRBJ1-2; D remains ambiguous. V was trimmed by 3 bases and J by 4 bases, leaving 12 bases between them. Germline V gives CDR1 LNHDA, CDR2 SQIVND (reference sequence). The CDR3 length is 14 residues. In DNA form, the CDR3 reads TGTGCCAGTAGTATTGCGGAACACTTCTATGGCTACACCTTC. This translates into CASSIAEHFYGYTF.

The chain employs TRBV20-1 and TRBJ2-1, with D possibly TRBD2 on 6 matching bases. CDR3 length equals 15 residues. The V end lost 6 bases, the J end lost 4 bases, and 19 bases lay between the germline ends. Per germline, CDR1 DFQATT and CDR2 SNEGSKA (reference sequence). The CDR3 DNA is TGCAGTGCCGGACTTGCAGGAGGGGATTACAATGAGCAGTTCTTC. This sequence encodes CSAGLAGGDYNEQFF.

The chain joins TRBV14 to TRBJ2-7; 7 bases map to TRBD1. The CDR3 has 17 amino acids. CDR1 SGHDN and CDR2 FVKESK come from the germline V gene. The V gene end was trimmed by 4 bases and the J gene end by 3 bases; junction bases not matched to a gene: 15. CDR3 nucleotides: TGTGCCAGCAGCCGAAGATTCCGGGACAGAGGGTTCTACGAGCAGTACTTC. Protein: CASSRRFRDRGFYEQYF. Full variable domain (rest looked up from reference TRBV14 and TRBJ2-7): EAGVTQFPSHSVIEKGQTVTLRCDPISGHDNLYWYRRVMGKEIKFLLHFVKESKQDESGMPNNRFLAERTGGTYSTLKVQPAELEDSGVYFCASSRRFRDRGFYEQYFGPGTRLTVT.

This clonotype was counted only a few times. The CDR3 region is CASSSGLAAKETQYF. In DNA form, the CDR3 reads TGTGCCAGCAGTTCCGGACTAGCGGCTAAAGAGACCCAGTACTTC. The chain joins TRBV7-9 to TRBJ2-5; TRBD2 matches at 10 bases. The CDR3 loop spans 15 amino acids. V lost 6 bases, J lost 3 bases, and 7 bases stayed unmatched. The germline V gene has CDR1 SEHNR and CDR2 FQNEAQ (reference sequence).

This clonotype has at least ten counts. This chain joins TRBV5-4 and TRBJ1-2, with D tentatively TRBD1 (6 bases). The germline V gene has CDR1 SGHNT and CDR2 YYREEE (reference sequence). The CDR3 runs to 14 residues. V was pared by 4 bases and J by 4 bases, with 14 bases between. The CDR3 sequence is CASSPTGAGYGYTF. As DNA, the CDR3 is TGTGCCAGCAGCCCGACGGGGGCGGGCTATGGCTACACCTTC.

CDR3 sequence: CASRGTSGGEQFF. CDR3 in DNA: TGTGCCAGCAGGGGGACTAGCGGGGGTGAGCAGTTCTTC. V and J are TRBV27 and TRBJ2-1; 14 bases agree with TRBD2. Germline V CDR1 and CDR2: MNHEY, SMNVEV (reference sequence). This CDR3 has 13 amino acids. The J segment lost 9 bases and the V segment lost 6 bases, leaving 1 base of the junction unmatched.

This chain's CDR3 is CASSFSPYPVGTEAFF. CDR3 DNA sequence: TGTGCCAGCAGTTTTTCGCCCTACCCAGTCGGTACTGAAGCTTTCTTT. The chain has TRBV12-3 or TRBV12-4 and TRBJ1-1; D ambiguous. V dropped 3 bases and J dropped 5 bases, with 19 bases sitting between them. This CDR3 comprises 16 residues.